These 31 T cell receptor beta chains were all obtained from the same sample, sequenced in a study of blood T cells in healthy people across ages. Sample-barcoded 5' priming and a J-beta primer mix drove a second PCR of about 7 to 11 cycles. One entry per CDR3 protein results from TCRdb running MiXCR on the 5' RACE reads. The repertoire holds about 830,000 distinct CDR3 sequences, less than 80% seen once, with around a quarter in the top ten. The sequenced material came from blood. The receptors derive from a man younger than 40 in good health.

This chain joins TRBV3-1 and TRBJ2-7; D is uncertain. The CDR3 sequence is 16 residues long. Germline CDR1 is LGHDT and CDR2 is YNNKEL (reference sequence). The V gene lost 0 bases and the J gene lost 2 bases, with 14 bases spanning the gap. The CDR3 region is CASSQDLYRYTYEQYF. CDR3 nucleotide sequence: TGTGCCAGCAGCCAAGATCTGTACAGATACACCTACGAGCAGTACTTC.

This chain connects TRBV7-9 to TRBJ2-7; 8 positions match TRBD1. The CDR3 runs to 15 residues. Germline V CDR1 and CDR2: SEHNR, FQNEAQ (reference sequence). The V gene end was trimmed by 5 bases and the J gene end by 3 bases; junction bases not matched to a gene: 9. CDR3 in amino acids: CASSPYGQGHYEQYF. CDR3 DNA sequence: TGTGCCAGCAGCCCCTACGGACAGGGACACTACGAGCAGTACTTC.

V and J are TRBV10-3 and TRBJ1-1; perhaps TRBD1 as D (5 bases). Looked up from germline, CDR1 is ENHRY and CDR2 is SYGVKD. The CDR3 is made up of 12 amino acids. Trimming removed 10 bases at V and 1 base at J, with 10 bases between. CDR3 loop: CATRTRNTEAFF. The CDR3 DNA is TGTGCCACCCGGACACGGAACACTGAAGCTTTCTTT.

The chain recombines TRBV25-1 with TRBJ1-4; D remains unclear. Germline CDR1 MGHDK, CDR2 SYGVNS. This CDR3 comprises 13 residues. V was pared by 3 bases and J by 5 bases, with 7 bases between. The CDR3 nucleotides are TGTGCCAGCAGTGAGGCGGGAAATGAAAAACTGTTTTTT. Translation: CASSEAGNEKLFF. The whole variable domain, remainder taken from reference TRBV25-1 and TRBJ1-4, is EADIYQTPRYLVIGTGKKITLECSQTMGHDKMYWYQQDPGMELHLIHYSYGVNSTEKGDLSSESTVSRIRTEHFPLTLESARPSHTSQYLCASSEAGNEKLFFGSGTQLSVL.

V gene TRBV4-2 combines with J gene TRBJ1-4, with 8 nucleotides matching TRBD1. The CDR3 is 15 amino acids. Looked up from germline, CDR1 is LGHNA and CDR2 is YNFKEQ. V lost 0 bases, J lost 8 bases, and 5 bases stayed unmatched. CDR3 protein: CASSQDVGQGEKLFF. The CDR3, as DNA: TGTGCCAGCAGCCAAGATGTCGGACAGGGCGAAAAACTGTTTTTT.

The count of this clonotype is one. V is TRBV10-3 and J is TRBJ2-3, with D unclear. V lost 3 bases to trimming and J lost 6 bases, with 4 bases between them. Germline CDR1 ENHRY, CDR2 SYGVKD. The CDR3 consists of 11 residues. The CDR3 is CAISDFDTQYF. CDR3 DNA: TGTGCCATCAGTGACTTTGATACGCAGTATTTT.

This sequence joins TRBV20-1 and TRBJ1-1; TRBD1 matches 10 bases. In germline, CDR1 is DFQATT, CDR2 SNEGSKA (reference sequence). The CDR3 contains 18 residues. J was trimmed by 0 bases and V by 4 bases; bases with no gene match: 14. The CDR3 bases are TGCAGTGCTACCCCTAGACAGGGGGCATTTCGGGTGAACACTGAAGCTTTCTTT. Translation gives CSATPRQGAFRVNTEAFF.

V is TRBV6-4 and J is TRBJ2-5, with D possibly matching TRBD1 (6 bases). Trimming removed 0 bases at V and 11 bases at J, with 16 bases between. CDR3 length equals 14 residues. Germline-derived CDR1 and CDR2 are MRHNA and SNTAGT. CDR3 loop: CASSDSDRSTQQYF. CDR3 nucleotides: TGTGCCAGCAGTGACTCAGACAGGTCCACACAGCAGTACTTC.

This clonotype has only a few counts. The rearrangement uses TRBV20-1 and TRBJ2-5; 9 bases fit TRBD2. The ends lost 6 bases at V and 5 bases at J; junction bases unmatched: 7. The germline V gene encodes CDR1 DFQATT and CDR2 SNEGSKA (reference sequence). The CDR3 has 13 residues. CDR3 DNA sequence: TGCAGTGCCTTTCTAGCGGGGTACGAGACCCAGTACTTC. Its protein is CSAFLAGYETQYF.

Comment on this clonotype: The junction departs from the called germline gene at one end, perhaps through a read error. The CDR3 is CASSLNGAGSHEQYF. CDR3 nucleotides: TGTGCCAGCAGTTTAAACGGGGCGGGCTCCCACGAGCAGTACTTC. The chain uses TRBV27 and TRBJ2-7; D may match TRBD1 or TRBD2 (5 bases each). CDR1 and CDR2 (germline): MNHEY, SMNVEV (reference sequence). The CDR3 is made up of 15 amino acids.

The chain carries TRBV4-2 and TRBJ2-2, with TRBD1 matching over 9 bases. Trimming removed 0 bases from V and 4 bases from J; junction bases left unmatched: 6. Germline loops: CDR1 LGHNA, CDR2 YNFKEQ. This CDR3 is built from 17 residues. The CDR3 loop is CASSQDTGTGFTGELFF. The DNA for the CDR3 is TGTGCCAGCAGCCAAGATACCGGGACAGGGTTCACCGGGGAGCTGTTTTTT.

The J gene is TRBJ2-3, the V gene TRBV6-2 or TRBV6-3; no definite D call. V dropped 6 bases and J dropped 4 bases, with 20 bases sitting between them. The CDR3 loop spans 16 amino acids. Germline V gene lookup returns CDR1 MNHEY and CDR2 SVGEGT. Here the CDR3 reads CASSSDSRKGPDTQYF. CDR3 bases: TGTGCCAGCAGCTCCGATAGCCGAAAGGGCCCAGATACGCAGTATTTT.

The chain has TRBV7-3 and TRBJ2-1; 11 bases are shared with TRBD2. The CDR3 extends over 17 amino acids. Trimming at V came to 5 bases and at J to 7 bases, leaving 13 bases not matched to a gene. CDR1 and CDR2 (germline): SGHTA, FQGTGA. The CDR3 DNA reads TGTGCCAGCAGCCGCACTAGCGGGGGCCCCAAAAGAAATGAGCAGTTCTTC. Amino acids: CASSRTSGGPKRNEQFF.

The chain carries TRBV6-1 and TRBJ1-1; the D gene is possibly TRBD1 (5 bases). The V gene lost 2 bases and the J gene lost 11 bases, with 12 bases spanning the gap. CDR3 length equals 12 residues. Germline V gene data show CDR1 as MNHNS and CDR2 as SASEGT. The CDR3 nucleotides read TGTGCCAGCAGTGAAACAGGCTACTCGGCTTTCTTT. This codes for CASSETGYSAFF.

This chain uses TRBV25-1 with TRBJ2-4; 8 nucleotides agree with TRBD1. The CDR3 spans 16 residues. Germline CDR1 MGHDK, CDR2 SYGVNS. V lost 4 bases to trimming and J lost 2 bases; unmatched junction nucleotides: 7. The CDR3 loop is CASSVTGGGTKNIQYF. The CDR3 DNA reads TGTGCCAGCAGTGTAACAGGGGGAGGAACCAAAAACATTCAGTACTTC.

This clonotype was seen only a few times. The CDR3 region has the DNA TGCGCCAGCAGCTTGACAGGGGCCCCTCGTGGGAACATTCAGTACTTC. It encodes CASSLTGAPRGNIQYF. The rearrangement uses TRBV5-1 and TRBJ2-4, with 7 bases matching TRBD1. Per germline, CDR1 SGHRS and CDR2 YFSETQ. This CDR3 has 16 residues. J gave up 7 bases and V 1 base, and 11 bases lay outside the gene matches.

The rearrangement joins TRBV7-8 to TRBJ2-5; D possibly corresponds to TRBD2 (6 bases). The CDR3 consists of 12 residues. V shed 5 bases and J shed 2 bases, with 6 bases lying between them. The germline V gene encodes CDR1 SGHVS and CDR2 FQNEAQ. The CDR3 region has the DNA TGTGCCAGCAGCGCGGGGCAAGAGACCCAGTACTTC. Translating gives CASSAGQETQYF.

The chain couples TRBV3-1 to TRBJ1-1; TRBD1 might be the D (5 bases). The CDR3 contains 14 residues. Germline V gene data show CDR1 as LGHDT and CDR2 as YNNKEL (reference sequence). Deletions cut 2 bases from V and 1 base from J, with 8 bases between. CDR3 protein: CASSQPGPNTEAFF. In DNA, the CDR3 is TGTGCCAGCAGCCAACCGGGACCGAACACTGAAGCTTTCTTT.

This clonotype was counted a few times. The chain employs TRBV20-1 and TRBJ1-5; 7 bases match TRBD1. V lost 3 bases and J lost 0; bases outside the gene matches: 5. The CDR3 covers 15 residues. Looked up from germline, CDR1 is DFQATT and CDR2 is SNEGSKA (reference sequence). The CDR3 sequence: CSARGQPYSNQPQHF. In nucleotides, the CDR3 is TGCAGTGCTAGGGGACAGCCTTATAGCAATCAGCCCCAGCATTTT.

Turning to this clonotype: Germline is not matched at one junction end, which may reflect a read error. The CDR3 protein is CASSALLAGGQETQYF. The DNA for the CDR3 is TGTGCCAGCAGTGCCTTATTAGCGGGGGGCCAAGAGACCCAGTACTTC. This chain links TRBV5-1 with TRBJ2-5; 10 positions match TRBD2. This CDR3 contains 16 residues. Germline V gene sequence: CDR1 SGHRS, CDR2 YFSETQ.

The chain is built from TRBV20-1 and TRBJ1-2; the D is unclear. V shed 0 bases and J shed 4 bases, with 9 bases lying between them. Germline V lookup: CDR1 DFQATT, CDR2 SNEGSKA (reference sequence). This CDR3 has 13 residues. CDR3 residues: CSAREATVYGYTF. CDR3 in DNA: TGCAGTGCTAGAGAGGCGACGGTCTATGGCTACACCTTC.

Comment on this clonotype: A much larger clone differs by one base, so this may be a read error. J is TRBJ2-1 and V is TRBV20-1, with no clear D. The germline CDR1 and CDR2 sequences are DFQATT and SNEGSKA (reference sequence). There are 12 residues in the CDR3. CDR3: CSACPEYNERFF. The CDR3 bases are TGCAGTGCCTGTCCTGAGTACAATGAGCGGTTCTTC.

This clonotype came up a few times. The chain is built from TRBV9 and TRBJ2-1; 7 nucleotides match TRBD1. Matching the DNA end better, TRBJ2-7 makes the J call doubtful. Germline CDR1 reads SGDLS; CDR2 reads YYNGEE. The CDR3 length is 15 residues. CDR3 in DNA: TGTGCCAGCAGCCCCTCGGGGACAGCTCGGGACGAGCAGTACTTC. This codes for CASSPSGTARDEQYF.

The genes are TRBV5-1 and TRBJ2-7; D unresolved. Trimming took off 0 bases at V and 2 bases at J, with 6 bases between the two ends. The CDR3 spans 13 residues. CDR1 SGHRS and CDR2 YFSETQ come from the germline V gene. The CDR3 spells CASSLEVTYEQYF. The CDR3 coding sequence is TGCGCCAGCAGCTTGGAGGTTACCTACGAGCAGTACTTC.

The J gene is TRBJ2-3, the V gene TRBV5-1, with no clear D. Trimming left V 0 bases short and J 2 bases short, with 13 bases between. There are 16 residues in the CDR3. Germline CDR1 reads SGHRS; CDR2 reads YFSETQ. The DNA of the CDR3 is TGCGCCAGCAGCTTGGAGGGTCGCAGCCACACAGATACGCAGTATTTT. Its protein is CASSLEGRSHTDTQYF.

J is TRBJ2-1 and V is TRBV4-3; TRBD2 aligns across 13 bases. Trimming at V came to 3 bases and at J to 2 bases, leaving 10 bases not matched to a gene. The CDR3 runs 19 residues. Germline lookup yields CDR1 LGHNA and CDR2 YSLEER. CDR3 coding DNA: TGCGCCAGCAGCCAGGGACCGGGACTAGCGGGGTTGGCCTACAATGAGCAGTTCTTC. Amino acid sequence: CASSQGPGLAGLAYNEQFF.

The rearrangement links TRBV4-3 to TRBJ2-7, with D possibly being TRBD1 or TRBD2 (6 bases each). V dropped 4 bases and J dropped 1 base, with 29 bases sitting between them. The CDR3 is 20 amino acids. Germline V gives CDR1 LGHNA, CDR2 YSLEER. For the CDR3, the DNA is TGCGCCAGCAGCCTAGGGGTAACCGGGGGCGATGGTACTCGGTCCTACGAGCAGTACTTC. Translation gives CASSLGVTGGDGTRSYEQYF.

This clonotype was recorded only once. The rearrangement uses TRBV2 and TRBJ2-4; D is unresolved. The end of the DNA is better explained by TRBJ2-7, so the J call may be wrong. The CDR3 is 14 residues long. The V gene's germline CDR1 is SNHLY and CDR2 FYNNEI. The CDR3 protein is CASSVALLTYEQYF. The CDR3 bases are TGTGCCAGCAGTGTTGCTCTGCTTACCTACGAGCAGTACTTC.

The V and J genes are TRBV2 and TRBJ2-3; TRBD2 agrees at 7 bases. This CDR3 is 14 amino acids long. V lost 7 bases to trimming and J lost 0 bases; unmatched junction nucleotides: 4. Per the germline V gene, CDR1 is SNHLY and CDR2 is FYNNEI. CDR3 region: CASMASGSTDTQYF. The CDR3 DNA follows: TGTGCCAGCATGGCTAGCGGAAGCACAGATACGCAGTATTTT.

The chain has TRBV6-6 and TRBJ2-4; TRBD1 might be the D (6 bases). The J call may be wrong; the DNA end is better matched by TRBJ2-7. From germline, CDR1 is MNHNY and CDR2 SVGAGI (reference sequence). The CDR3 has 14 amino acids. The CDR3 DNA reads as TGTGCCAGCAGTTTAGGGGGATATACCTACGAGCAGTACTTC. It encodes CASSLGGYTYEQYF.

The chain joins TRBV6-5 to TRBJ2-7; D is possibly TRBD1 (5 bases). V dropped 2 bases and J dropped 4 bases, with 9 bases sitting between them. This CDR3 is 13 amino acids long. Germline assignment: CDR1 MNHEY and CDR2 SVGAGI. The DNA for the CDR3 is TGTGCCAGCAGTTACCTAGACAGATACGAGCAGTACTTC. It codes for CASSYLDRYEQYF.